Here is one T cell receptor (beta chain) with its context. What it binds is not known. The sample has other DNA sequences that encode this CDR3 too. The sample is drawn from a study of T cell repertoires and Cas9 in healthy adults. In the study overall: CD4 and CD8 compartments: SpCas9-reactive T cells profiled for potency, cytotoxicity, lineage. Study findings and constraints: In vitro, SpCas9-reactive Tregs were reported to curb effector T cell proliferation and function.

Measured with immunoSEQ multiplex PCR; TCRdb has only the in-frame clones, and not every one. This sample has almost 15,000 clones, with around 86% found just once. This CDR3 has 14 residues. Germline CDR1 is MNHNY and CDR2 is SVGAGI (reference sequence). Trimming removed 0 bases at V and 7 bases at J, with 12 bases between. Sample: Tregs (CD4+, CD25+, CD127-, CD137-, CD154-) from PBMCs; culture status not recorded. The sequence came from a human donor in good health. The gene calls are TRBV6-6 and TRBJ1-1; D gene unclear. The CDR3: CASSYSSGRGEAFF. In DNA, the CDR3 is TGTGCCAGCAGTTACTCATCCGGGCGGGGTGAAGCTTTCTTT.